The clone carrying this TCR beta chain came up a few times. What it recognizes is unknown. The data originate from a study of T cell repertoires in cytomegalovirus infection. On the study more broadly: Alongside well-studied HLA-B-restricted CMV epitopes, recently identified HLA-C-restricted CMV epitopes were also used.

The CDR3 extends over 17 amino acids. The ends were cut back, 1 base at V and 5 bases at J, with 23 bases in the middle. Germline assignment: CDR1 DFQATT and CDR2 SNEGSKA (reference sequence). One entry per CDR3 protein results from TCRdb running MiXCR on the reads. The table has some 310,000 distinct CDR3 sequences, roughly 25% seen once. Points from the study as a whole: Based on cumulative public TCR beta family frequency, carriers of CMV plus the relevant HLA were identified.

The J gene is TRBJ2-5, the V gene TRBV20-1; possible D gene TRBD2, 5 bases. The sequenced sample was cultured PBMCs, obtained from culture after CMV antigen stimulation. The sequence was obtained from a human donor in good health (CMV status not recorded). Some clones in this sample may be carry-over from other donors' samples. The CDR3 loop is CSARGATQADPRETQYF. DNA for the CDR3: TGCAGTGCTAGAGGGGCAACACAAGCGGACCCCCGGGAGACCCAGTACTTC.